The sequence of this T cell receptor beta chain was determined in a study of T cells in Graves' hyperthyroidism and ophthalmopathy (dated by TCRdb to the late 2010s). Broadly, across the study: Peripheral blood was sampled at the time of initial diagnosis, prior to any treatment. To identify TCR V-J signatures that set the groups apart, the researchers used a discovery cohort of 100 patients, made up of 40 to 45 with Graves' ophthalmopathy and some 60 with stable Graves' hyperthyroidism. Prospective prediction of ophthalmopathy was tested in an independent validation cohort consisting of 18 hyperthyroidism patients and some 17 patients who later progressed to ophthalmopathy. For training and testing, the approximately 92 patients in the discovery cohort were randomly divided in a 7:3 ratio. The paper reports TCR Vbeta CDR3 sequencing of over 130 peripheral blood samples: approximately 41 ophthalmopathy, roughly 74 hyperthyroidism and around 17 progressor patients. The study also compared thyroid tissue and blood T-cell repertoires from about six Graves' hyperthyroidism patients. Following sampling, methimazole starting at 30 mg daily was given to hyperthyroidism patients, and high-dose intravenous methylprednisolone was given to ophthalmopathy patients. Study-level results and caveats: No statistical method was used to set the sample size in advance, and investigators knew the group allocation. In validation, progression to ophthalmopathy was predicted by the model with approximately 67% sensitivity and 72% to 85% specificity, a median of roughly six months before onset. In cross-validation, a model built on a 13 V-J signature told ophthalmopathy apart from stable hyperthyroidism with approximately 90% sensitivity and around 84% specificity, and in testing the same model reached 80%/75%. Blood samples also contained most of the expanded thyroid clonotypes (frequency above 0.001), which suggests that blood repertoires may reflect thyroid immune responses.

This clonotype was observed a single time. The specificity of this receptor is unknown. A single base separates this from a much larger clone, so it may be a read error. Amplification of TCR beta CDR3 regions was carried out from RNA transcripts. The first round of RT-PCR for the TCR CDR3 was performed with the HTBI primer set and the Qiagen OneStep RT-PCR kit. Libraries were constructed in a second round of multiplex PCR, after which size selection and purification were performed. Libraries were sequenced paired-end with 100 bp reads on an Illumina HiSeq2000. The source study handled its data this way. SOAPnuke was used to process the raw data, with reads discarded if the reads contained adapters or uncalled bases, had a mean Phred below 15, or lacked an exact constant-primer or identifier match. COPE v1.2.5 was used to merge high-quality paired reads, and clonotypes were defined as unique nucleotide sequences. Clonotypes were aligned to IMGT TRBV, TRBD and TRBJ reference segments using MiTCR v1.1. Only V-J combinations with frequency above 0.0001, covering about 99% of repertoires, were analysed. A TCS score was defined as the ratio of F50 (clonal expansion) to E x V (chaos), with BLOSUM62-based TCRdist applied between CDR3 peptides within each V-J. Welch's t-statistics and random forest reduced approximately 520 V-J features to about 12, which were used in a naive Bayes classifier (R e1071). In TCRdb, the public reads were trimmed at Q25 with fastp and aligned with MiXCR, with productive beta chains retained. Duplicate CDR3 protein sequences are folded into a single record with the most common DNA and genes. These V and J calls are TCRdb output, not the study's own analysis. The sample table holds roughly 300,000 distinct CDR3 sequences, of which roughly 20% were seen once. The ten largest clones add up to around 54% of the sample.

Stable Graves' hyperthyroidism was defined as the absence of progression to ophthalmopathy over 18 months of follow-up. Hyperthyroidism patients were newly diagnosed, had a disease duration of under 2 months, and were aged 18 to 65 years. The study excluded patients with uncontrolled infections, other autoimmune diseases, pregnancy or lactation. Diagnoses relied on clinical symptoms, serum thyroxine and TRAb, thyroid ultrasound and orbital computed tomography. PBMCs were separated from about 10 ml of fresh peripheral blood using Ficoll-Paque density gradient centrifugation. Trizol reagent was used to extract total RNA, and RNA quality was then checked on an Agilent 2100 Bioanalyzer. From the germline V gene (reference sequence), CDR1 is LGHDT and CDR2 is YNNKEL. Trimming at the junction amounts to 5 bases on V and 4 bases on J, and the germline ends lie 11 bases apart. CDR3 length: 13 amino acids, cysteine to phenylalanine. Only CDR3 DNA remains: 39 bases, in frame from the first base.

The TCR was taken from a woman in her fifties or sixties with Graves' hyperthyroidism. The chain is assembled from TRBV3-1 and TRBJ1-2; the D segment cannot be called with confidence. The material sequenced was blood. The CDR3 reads CASSAGGVYGYTF. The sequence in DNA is TGTGCCAGCAGCGCGGGCGGGGTCTATGGCTACACCTTC.